The next 22 T cell receptor beta chains were all read from a single sample in a study of blood T cell repertoires in COVID-19. Here immunoSEQ multiplex PCR was the method, and the copy in TCRdb shows in-frame clones only, minus some. The sample has around 270,000 clones; roughly 86% are singletons. What was sequenced was peripheral blood. Receptor source: a middle-aged man who had recovered from COVID-19.

This CDR3 reads CASSIDVNIQYF. In nucleotides, the CDR3 is TGTGCCAGTAGTATAGACGTAAACATTCAGTACTTC. This chain uses TRBV19 with TRBJ2-4; D is unresolved. Germline assignment: CDR1 LNHDA and CDR2 SQIVND (reference sequence). This CDR3 is built from 12 residues. V was trimmed by 0 bases and J by 6 bases, leaving 3 bases between them.

In the case of this clone: Other DNA sequences in the sample encode the same CDR3. This chain links TRBV15 with TRBJ2-5; D ambiguous. The ends were cut back, 1 base at V and 5 bases at J, with 8 bases in the middle. The germline V gene encodes CDR1 LNHNV and CDR2 YYDKDF (reference sequence). The length of the CDR3 is 13 residues. This chain's CDR3 is CATSRGPGETQYF. The CDR3 DNA reads TGTGCCACCAGCAGAGGTCCCGGGGAGACCCAGTACTTC.

The DNA of the CDR3 is TGTGCCAGCAGTTTGCAGGGGTATCAGCCCCAGCATTTT. It translates to CASSLQGYQPQHF. V and J are TRBV12-3 or TRBV12-4 and TRBJ1-5, with D perhaps matching TRBD1 (6 bases). The CDR3 has 13 residues. The V end was cut by 3 bases, the J end by 5 bases, with 8 bases between.

The chain joins TRBV9 to TRBJ2-5; D gene ambiguous. Germline loops: CDR1 SGDLS, CDR2 YYNGEE. The CDR3 runs to 12 residues. V lost 7 bases and J lost 0, with 7 bases in between. In DNA form, the CDR3 reads TGTGCCAGCGGGCACAACCAAGAGACCCAGTACTTC. It encodes CASGHNQETQYF.

The V and J genes are TRBV19 and TRBJ2-7, with D perhaps TRBD2 (8 bases). In germline, CDR1 is LNHDA, CDR2 SQIVND (reference sequence). The V end was cut by 4 bases, the J end by 7 bases, with 17 bases between. The CDR3 contains 14 residues. The CDR3, as DNA: TGTGCCAGTAGTAGGGACAGCGGGGGCTGGGAGCAGTACTTC. It codes for CASSRDSGGWEQYF.

The chain joins TRBV7-9 to TRBJ2-1; TRBD1 agrees at 8 bases. The V gene end was trimmed by 5 bases and the J gene end by 1 base; junction bases not matched to a gene: 4. In germline, CDR1 is SEHNR, CDR2 FQNEAQ (reference sequence). This CDR3 comprises 15 residues. In DNA, the CDR3 is TGTGCCAGCAGCCCAGGACAGGGTTCCTACAATGAGCAGTTCTTC. This translates into CASSPGQGSYNEQFF.

There are a few counts of this clone. The V call is TRBV12-2, the J call TRBJ2-4; the table's D call, TRBD1, was not checked against the DNA. TRBV12-2 is classified as a pseudogene. The CDR3 totals 16 residues. DNA for the CDR3: TGTGCAAGTCGCCCTTGTGGGGACACAGGGAAGGGCATTCAGTACTTC. Protein product: CASRPCGDTGKGIQYF.

The CDR3: CASLQGNTEAFF. Written as DNA, the CDR3 is TGTGCCAGTCTGCAGGGGAACACTGAAGCTTTCTTT. J is TRBJ1-1 and V is TRBV19; the D gene is possibly TRBD1 (5 bases). This CDR3 contains 12 residues. The germline V and J ends were trimmed by 8 bases and 1 base, with 8 bases remaining between them. CDR1 and CDR2 from the germline V gene are LNHDA and SQIVND (reference sequence).

The chain combines TRBV2 with TRBJ2-7; 11 bases align to TRBD1. V was clipped by 6 bases and J by 5 bases; unmatched bases: 9. Germline CDR1 is SNHLY and CDR2 is FYNNEI. The length of the CDR3 is 15 residues. The DNA for the CDR3 is TGTGCCAGCAGGGTCGGACAGGGGGCGAAGAACGAGCAGTACTTC. This codes for CASRVGQGAKNEQYF.

The sample holds a few counts of this clone. The gene calls are TRBV21-1 and TRBJ1-5; the DNA was not used to check the table's D call, TRBD1. TRBV21-1 counts as a pseudogene. The CDR3 has 16 amino acids. The CDR3 DNA reads TGTGCCAGCAGTCAGATACCGGGACAGGGAGGGCAGCCCCAGCATTTT. Translating gives CASSQIPGQGGQPQHF.

This chain links TRBV5-1 with TRBJ2-7, with TRBD2 matching over 10 bases. Per the germline V gene, CDR1 is SGHRS and CDR2 is YFSETQ. The CDR3 covers 14 residues. V shed 0 bases and J 7 bases; nucleotides not matched to a gene: 4. Here the CDR3 DNA reads TGCGCCAGCAGCTTGGGACTAGCGGGTGGGGAGCAGTACTTC. It yields the protein CASSLGLAGGEQYF.

This clone occurred once. The chain employs TRBV6-6 and TRBJ2-7, with 8 bases matching TRBD2. V lost 5 bases, J lost 5 bases, and 5 bases stayed unmatched. The CDR3 has 13 residues. Germline CDR1 is MNHNY and CDR2 is SVGAGI (reference sequence). The CDR3 DNA reads TGTGCCAGCAGTCCAGCGGGAGCCCACGAGCAGTACTTC. This sequence encodes CASSPAGAHEQYF.

V usage is TRBV27 and J usage is TRBJ2-1, with 10 nucleotides matching TRBD2. The V segment lost 2 bases and the J segment 8 bases; nucleotides outside the gene matches: 12. The CDR3 runs to 17 residues. Germline assignment: CDR1 MNHEY and CDR2 SMNVEV (reference sequence). CDR3 in DNA: TGTGCCAGCAGTTTAAGGGGAACTGGGACTAGCGCGGATGAGCAGTTCTTC. Translated: CASSLRGTGTSADEQFF.

The V call is TRBV19, the J call TRBJ2-6, with 8 positions matching TRBD1. This CDR3 contains 16 residues. The germline V gene encodes CDR1 LNHDA and CDR2 SQIVND (reference sequence). Trimming took 5 bases from V and 2 from J; bases not matched to a gene: 5. CDR3 in amino acids: CASSRQGTTGANVLTF. The CDR3 DNA reads TGTGCCAGTAGTCGACAGGGGACAACTGGGGCCAACGTCCTGACTTTC.

The chain has TRBV5-4 and TRBJ1-1; 8 bases are shared with TRBD1. The CDR3 extends over 15 amino acids. V was clipped by 4 bases and J by 6 bases; unmatched bases: 11. Looked up from germline, CDR1 is SGHNT and CDR2 is YYREEE (reference sequence). The CDR3 here is CASSIRDRRNPEAFF. The CDR3 DNA follows: TGTGCCAGCAGCATTCGGGACAGGAGAAACCCTGAAGCTTTCTTT.

The chain joins TRBV6-4 to TRBJ2-3; D may be TRBD2 (5 bases). The germline CDR1 and CDR2 sequences are MRHNA and SNTAGT. The CDR3 extends over 15 amino acids. V was shortened by 4 bases and J by 2 bases, with 13 bases between the two germline ends. CDR3 in DNA: TGTGCCAGCAGTGTCGAAGCGGCACCCACAGATACGCAGTATTTT. It translates to CASSVEAAPTDTQYF.

The chain joins TRBV4-3 to TRBJ1-2; D is unclear. Trimming left V 0 bases short and J 6 bases short, with 17 bases between. The CDR3 length is 16 residues. Germline assignment: CDR1 LGHNA and CDR2 YSLEER. CDR3 DNA: TGCGCCAGCAGCCAAGAGTTTGTAGGACTCGTAGATGGCTACACCTTC. Translation gives CASSQEFVGLVDGYTF.

The V gene is TRBV18, the J gene TRBJ2-2; no clear D. V was trimmed by 3 bases and J by 4 bases, leaving 9 bases between them. This CDR3 has 14 amino acids. Germline V CDR1 and CDR2: KGHSH, LQKENI. The CDR3 nucleotides are TGTGCCAGCTCACCTAAGACTGTCACCGGGGAGCTGTTTTTT. Translation gives CASSPKTVTGELFF.

This clone was seen a single time. This chain links TRBV18 with TRBJ1-1; D is perhaps TRBD1 (6 bases). Trimming stripped 6 bases from V and 3 bases from J, with 14 bases between. This CDR3 is built from 14 residues. Germline values: CDR1 KGHSH, CDR2 LQKENI. Here the CDR3 reads CASSVTGLDTEAFF. The CDR3 nucleotides read TGTGCCAGCTCCGTAACAGGGCTGGACACTGAAGCTTTCTTT.

Written as DNA, the CDR3 is TGCAGTGCTAGAATTTCTTTGGAGCAGTTCTTC. It encodes CSARISLEQFF. V gene TRBV20-1 combines with J gene TRBJ2-1; D uncertain. CDR3 size: 11 residues. Deletions cut 2 bases from V and 10 bases from J, with 9 bases between. Germline CDR1 is DFQATT and CDR2 is SNEGSKA (reference sequence).

The count of this clone is one. The V and J genes are TRBV20-1 and TRBJ2-1, with 11 bases lining up with TRBD2. The CDR3 consists of 11 residues. The trim removed 6 bases at V and 10 bases at J, leaving 2 bases unmatched. CDR1 and CDR2 (germline): DFQATT, SNEGSKA (reference sequence). CDR3 sequence (DNA): TGCAGTGCGGTAGCGGGAGGGGAGCAGTTCTTC. The encoded protein is CSAVAGGEQFF.

J is TRBJ1-5 and V is TRBV14; TRBD1 is a possible D gene (5 bases). V was pared by 4 bases and J by 10 bases, with 11 bases between. This CDR3 is 12 amino acids long. CDR1 and CDR2 (germline): SGHDN, FVKESK. CDR3 region: CASSRDQGPQHF. The CDR3 coding sequence is TGTGCCAGCAGCCGTGACCAGGGTCCCCAGCATTTT.